The next 11 T cell receptor beta chains were all read from a single sample in a study of cytomegalovirus exposure and HLA in healthy donors. The PCR contained 60 Vbeta and 13 Jbeta primers. Clones were sequenced by immunoSEQ multiplex PCR, and TCRdb holds only the in-frame ones, with some missing. The sample carries tens of thousands of clones, approximately 80% recorded once. The sequencing input was PBMCs. Receptors originate from a man aged 18 to 30 in good health and CMV-seropositive.

The CDR3 sequence: CASRRAGNPEAFF. The DNA of the CDR3 is TGTGCCAGCAGGAGGGCGGGGAATCCTGAAGCTTTCTTT. V is TRBV11-1 and J is TRBJ1-1; D gene uncertain. Germline loops: CDR1 SGHAT, CDR2 FQDESV (reference sequence). The CDR3 runs 13 residues. V was cut by 6 bases and J by 6 bases, with 14 bases left in between.

V is TRBV2 and J is TRBJ2-6; 8 bases are a match to TRBD2. Per the germline V gene, CDR1 is SNHLY and CDR2 is FYNNEI. Trimming cost V 5 bases and J 3 bases; bases outside gene matches: 6. The CDR3 is 16 amino acids. CDR3 amino acids: CASSPGGPGGANVLTF. The DNA of the CDR3 is TGTGCCAGCAGTCCGGGGGGGCCGGGTGGGGCCAACGTCCTGACTTTC.

The chain employs TRBV2 and TRBJ1-1; TRBD1 agrees at 11 bases. The CDR3 loop spans 14 amino acids. Trimming removed 6 bases from V and 5 bases from J; junction bases left unmatched: 5. The germline V gene encodes CDR1 SNHLY and CDR2 FYNNEI. The CDR3 DNA follows: TGTGCCAGCAGACCGGGACAGGGGGGTACTGAAGCTTTCTTT. Protein sequence: CASRPGQGGTEAFF.

The J gene is TRBJ2-3, the V gene TRBV4-2; 9 bases align to TRBD1. CDR1 and CDR2 from the germline V gene are LGHNA and YNFKEQ. There are 17 residues in the CDR3. After removal of 4 bases from V and 4 bases from J, the junction contained 12 bases not matched to a gene. In DNA form, the CDR3 reads TGTGCCAGCAGCCCTCTCGACAGGGGGACATCATCAGATACGCAGTATTTT. This translates into CASSPLDRGTSSDTQYF.

The chain is built from TRBV28 and TRBJ2-6; D call uncertain. The V end was cut by 8 bases, the J end by 3 bases, with 14 bases between. From germline, CDR1 is MDHEN and CDR2 SYDVKM. This CDR3 comprises 15 residues. CDR3 coding DNA: TGTGCCAGCGAAGCCCCCGCGGATGGGGCCAACGTCCTGACTTTC. As protein: CASEAPADGANVLTF.

This clone was observed a few times. The V call is TRBV28, the J call TRBJ1-3; 8 bases are a match to TRBD1. The CDR3 is made up of 14 amino acids. The trim removed 2 bases at V and 8 bases at J, leaving 5 bases unmatched. CDR1 is MDHEN, CDR2 SYDVKM, per germline. CDR3 loop: CASSLIQGGDTIYF. DNA for the CDR3: TGTGCCAGCAGTTTAATACAGGGGGGTGACACCATATATTTT.

The genes are TRBV2 and TRBJ2-1; TRBD2 is a possible D gene (5 bases). V was pared by 6 bases and J by 11 bases, with 14 bases between. Germline V gives CDR1 SNHLY, CDR2 FYNNEI. This CDR3 region has 12 residues. CDR3 region: CASSRTDFKQFF. The DNA of the CDR3 is TGTGCCAGCAGCCGCACGGACTTTAAGCAGTTCTTC.

J is TRBJ2-1 and V is TRBV9, with 11 bases fitting TRBD2. Unmatched junction bases numbered 8, after V lost 1 base and J lost 5 bases. Germline values: CDR1 SGDLS, CDR2 YYNGEE. The CDR3 covers 17 residues. CDR3 residues: CASSVLHSLAGDNEQFF. The CDR3 DNA sequence: TGTGCCAGCAGCGTACTACACTCACTAGCGGGGGACAATGAGCAGTTCTTC.

With regard to this clone: The identical CDR3 is also encoded by other nucleotide sequences in the sample. The V call is TRBV5-1, the J call TRBJ2-3, with a tentative D call TRBD1 (5 bases). The V and J ends lost 0 bases and 1 base respectively, with 6 bases between them. The CDR3 covers 14 residues. Germline loops: CDR1 SGHRS, CDR2 YFSETQ. The CDR3 DNA sequence: TGCGCCAGCAGCTTGGGACAGCGCACAGATACGCAGTATTTT. Amino acid sequence: CASSLGQRTDTQYF. Supplemented by reference TRBV5-1 and TRBJ2-3, the full variable domain reads KAGVTQTPRYLIKTRGQQVTLSCSPISGHRSVSWYQQTPGQGLQFLFEYFSETQRNKGNFPGRFSGRQFSNSRSEMNVSTLELGDSALYLCASSLGQRTDTQYFGPGTRLTVL.

V is TRBV7-6 and J is TRBJ2-5, with TRBD2 matching over 11 bases. The V gene end was trimmed by 1 base and the J gene end by 4 bases; junction bases not matched to a gene: 8. The CDR3 loop spans 17 amino acids. CDR1 and CDR2 from the germline V gene are SGHVS and FNYEAQ. This chain's CDR3 is CASSLVAASGGTETQYF. CDR3 DNA: TGTGCCAGCAGCTTAGTAGCGGCTAGCGGGGGGACAGAGACCCAGTACTTC.

The chain carries TRBV6-1 and TRBJ1-2, with TRBD1 matching 8 bases. This CDR3 is built from 15 residues. The germline gives CDR1 MNHNS, CDR2 SASEGT. J lost 8 bases, V lost 8 bases, and 16 bases had no gene match. The CDR3 is CASRILLSQGGGYTF. CDR3 DNA sequence: TGTGCCAGCCGGATTCTCCTGTCACAGGGGGGAGGCTACACCTTC.